One and the same sample provided the 26 T cell receptor beta chains below, sequenced in a study of blood T cell repertoires in COVID-19. TCRdb's copy holds only in-frame clones and misses some; the assay was immunoSEQ multiplex PCR. The table shows some 110,000 clones, with about 84% occurring only once. Sequenced: peripheral blood. These receptors all come from a human donor in a cohort sampled during active COVID-19.

The V gene is TRBV6-2 or TRBV6-3, the J gene TRBJ2-3; the match to TRBD2 covers 13 bases. V trimming: 6 bases; J trimming: 3 bases; junction bases outside the gene matches: 9. There are 17 residues in the CDR3. Germline CDR1 is MNHEY and CDR2 is SVGEGT. The CDR3 reads CASSSGTSGTFTDTQYF. CDR3 DNA: TGTGCCAGCAGCTCCGGGACTAGCGGGACTTTTACAGATACGCAGTATTTT.

The chain couples TRBV5-1 to TRBJ2-2; 7 nucleotides match TRBD1. V lost 7 bases and J lost 4; bases outside the gene matches: 10. This CDR3 spans 15 amino acids. Germline CDR1 SGHRS, CDR2 YFSETQ. The CDR3: CASGNRGASTGELFF. In DNA form, the CDR3 reads TGCGCCAGCGGTAACAGGGGCGCAAGCACCGGGGAGCTGTTTTTT.

J is TRBJ2-1 and V is TRBV5-1; 11 bases match TRBD2. In germline, CDR1 is SGHRS, CDR2 YFSETQ. This CDR3 contains 15 residues. J lost 6 bases, V lost 1 base, and 3 bases had no gene match. The CDR3: CASSLTSGGPNEQFF. DNA of the CDR3: TGCGCCAGCAGCTTGACTAGCGGGGGCCCCAATGAGCAGTTCTTC.

The J gene is TRBJ2-5, the V gene TRBV3-1 (or the pseudogene TRBV3-2), with TRBD2 identical over 8 bases. This CDR3 has 18 residues. Germline V lookup: CDR1 LGHDT, CDR2 YNNKEL (reference sequence). Trimming took 1 base from V and 0 from J; bases not matched to a gene: 10. This CDR3 reads CASSQGRLAHTYQETQYF. The CDR3 nucleotides read TGTGCCAGCAGCCAAGGCAGACTAGCGCATACGTACCAAGAGACCCAGTACTTC.

The V gene is TRBV2, the J gene TRBJ2-6, with D unclear. Looked up from germline, CDR1 is SNHLY and CDR2 is FYNNEI. Deletions cut 4 bases from V and 4 bases from J, with 11 bases between. There are 15 residues in the CDR3. DNA for the CDR3: TGTGCCAGCAGTGTTAGCCTTCCCGGGGCCAACGTCCTGACTTTC. Translating gives CASSVSLPGANVLTF.

This rearrangement joins TRBV7-2 to TRBJ2-7; TRBD2 is a possible D gene (6 bases). The length of the CDR3 is 17 residues. In germline, CDR1 is SGHTA, CDR2 FQGNSA. Trimming stripped 5 bases from V and 7 bases from J, with 27 bases between. The CDR3 coding sequence is TGTGCCAGCAGCCGTAGGGGAGGTGCGGGAACCACTGGGGAGCAGTACTTC. This codes for CASSRRGGAGTTGEQYF.

The chain uses TRBV24-1 and TRBJ2-2; D is possibly TRBD1 (6 bases). Deletions cut 9 bases from V and 0 bases from J, with 16 bases between. CDR3 length equals 16 residues. The germline V gene has CDR1 KGHDR and CDR2 SFDVKD. CDR3 in amino acids: CATQTTGRTNTGELFF. CDR3 sequence (DNA): TGTGCCACCCAGACGACAGGACGAACGAACACCGGGGAGCTGTTTTTT.

The genes are TRBV20-1 and TRBJ2-5; 7 bases line up with TRBD2. CDR1 is DFQATT, CDR2 SNEGSKA, per germline (reference sequence). The CDR3 is made up of 12 amino acids. V shed 3 bases, J shed 7 bases, and the junction held 5 bases outside the gene matches. The CDR3 DNA is TGCAGTGCTAGTAGCGGGCAATCGACCCAGTACTTC. Protein sequence: CSASSGQSTQYF.

The chain carries TRBV6-5 and TRBJ2-1; TRBD2 might be the D (6 bases). The CDR3 has 14 amino acids. Germline V gene lookup returns CDR1 MNHEY and CDR2 SVGAGI. V was cut by 4 bases and J by 4 bases, with 11 bases left in between. Here the CDR3 DNA reads TGTGCCAGCAGTTTAAAGACTAGTTACAATGAGCAGTTCTTC. Encoded protein: CASSLKTSYNEQFF.

The genes are TRBV6-5 and TRBJ1-5; the match to TRBD1 covers 8 bases. This CDR3 is 15 amino acids long. CDR1 is MNHEY, CDR2 SVGAGI, per germline. V dropped 5 bases and J dropped 7; count of bases not matched to a gene: 10. Here the CDR3 DNA reads TGTGCCAGCAGTAAACAGGGGGGTCTGGACCAGCCCCAGCATTTT. It yields the protein CASSKQGGLDQPQHF.

CDR3 region: CASSLIPRDSVNTEAFF. CDR3 DNA sequence: TGCGCCAGCAGCTTGATACCACGGGACAGTGTGAACACTGAAGCTTTCTTT. The chain is built from TRBV5-1 and TRBJ1-1, with 7 bases matching TRBD1. There are 17 residues in the CDR3. Per germline, CDR1 SGHRS and CDR2 YFSETQ. The V gene end was trimmed by 1 base and the J gene end by 0 bases; junction bases not matched to a gene: 9. Based on the CDR3 plus reference TRBV5-1 and TRBJ1-1, the full variable domain is KAGVTQTPRYLIKTRGQQVTLSCSPISGHRSVSWYQQTPGQGLQFLFEYFSETQRNKGNFPGRFSGRQFSNSRSEMNVSTLELGDSALYLCASSLIPRDSVNTEAFFGQGTRLTVV.

The rearrangement uses TRBV9 and TRBJ2-3; D perhaps matches TRBD2 (5 bases). Germline V CDR1 and CDR2: SGDLS, YYNGEE. This CDR3 region has 14 residues. V lost 3 bases to trimming and J lost 2 bases, with 10 bases between them. The CDR3 is CASSGTDTTDTQYF. As DNA, the CDR3 is TGTGCCAGCAGCGGGACTGACACCACAGATACGCAGTATTTT.

As concerns this clone: The same CDR3 is also encoded by other DNA sequences in this sample. As DNA, the CDR3 is TGTGCCAGCAGCCCAAGCGGGAGGGCCGGGGAGACCCAGTACTTC. It encodes CASSPSGRAGETQYF. The chain uses TRBV7-2 and TRBJ2-5; 10 positions match TRBD2. This CDR3 contains 15 residues. Germline CDR1 reads SGHTA; CDR2 reads FQGNSA. Trimming at V came to 5 bases and at J to 5 bases, leaving 8 bases not matched to a gene.

This chain connects TRBV18 to TRBJ2-7; 14 nucleotides align to TRBD2. This CDR3 spans 15 amino acids. Germline V CDR1 and CDR2: KGHSH, LQKENI. V trimming: 3 bases; J trimming: 4 bases; junction bases outside the gene matches: 2. The CDR3 DNA sequence: TGTGCCAGCTCACCTCGACTAGCGGGAGGGTACGAGCAGTACTTC. Protein sequence: CASSPRLAGGYEQYF.

This sequence joins TRBV18 and TRBJ2-1, with D tentatively TRBD2 (6 bases). Germline CDR1 reads KGHSH; CDR2 reads LQKENI. CDR3 length equals 15 residues. The V end lost 6 bases, the J end lost 3 bases, and 15 bases lay between the germline ends. The CDR3 bases are TGTGCCAGCTCTCGCAGCGCTAGCGACTACAATGAGCAGTTCTTC. Residues: CASSRSASDYNEQFF.

This chain uses TRBV7-9 with TRBJ1-1; D is perhaps TRBD1 (5 bases). The length of the CDR3 is 15 residues. Germline assignment: CDR1 SEHNR and CDR2 FQNEAQ (reference sequence). V was cut by 1 base and J by 1 base, with 10 bases left in between. In DNA form, the CDR3 reads TGTGCCAGCAGCTTAGTCCAGGGATCGAACACTGAAGCTTTCTTT. Its translation is CASSLVQGSNTEAFF. Full variable domain (missing parts from reference TRBV7-9 and TRBJ1-1): DTGVSQNPRHKITKRGQNVTFRCDPISEHNRLYWYRQTLGQGPEFLTYFQNEAQLEKSRLLSDRFSAERPKGSFSTLEIQRTEQGDSAMYLCASSLVQGSNTEAFFGQGTRLTVV.

V usage is TRBV6-5 and J usage is TRBJ1-2; the match to TRBD1 covers 9 bases. V dropped 4 bases and J dropped 3; count of bases not matched to a gene: 3. CDR1 and CDR2 (germline): MNHEY, SVGAGI. This CDR3 is 14 amino acids long. CDR3 DNA: TGTGCCAGCAGTTTGGACAGGGGTTACTATGGCTACACCTTC. It is translated as CASSLDRGYYGYTF.

V usage is TRBV6-2 or TRBV6-3 and J usage is TRBJ2-1; 8 bases are shared with TRBD2. The CDR3 loop spans 18 amino acids. Germline CDR1 is MNHEY and CDR2 is SVGEGT. The V segment lost 5 bases and the J segment 7 bases; nucleotides outside the gene matches: 19. The CDR3 reads CASSTDATSGRRYNEQFF. The DNA of the CDR3 is TGTGCCAGCAGTACCGATGCTACTAGCGGAAGGAGGTATAATGAGCAGTTCTTC.

The CDR3 reads CASSLVGRGTDGYTF. The CDR3 coding sequence is TGTGCCAGCAGCTTAGTGGGCAGGGGTACGGATGGCTACACCTTC. V usage is TRBV7-2 and J usage is TRBJ1-2, with a weak D call TRBD1 (6 bases). V lost 1 base, J lost 6 bases, and 15 bases lay in between. The CDR3 consists of 15 residues. Germline V gives CDR1 SGHTA, CDR2 FQGNSA.

The rearrangement joins TRBV3-1 (or the pseudogene TRBV3-2) to TRBJ2-1, with 9 bases fitting TRBD1. CDR1 is LGHDT, CDR2 YNNKEL, per germline (reference sequence). The CDR3 sequence is 14 residues long. The junction had 4 bases not matched to a gene; V was cut back by 4 bases and J by 6 bases. The DNA for the CDR3 is TGTGCCAGCAGCCGGACAGGGGCACTCAATGAGCAGTTCTTC. Amino acids: CASSRTGALNEQFF.

The chain joins TRBV19 to TRBJ1-5; 7 nucleotides agree with TRBD1. Germline CDR1 and CDR2: LNHDA and SQIVND (reference sequence). With V trimmed by 4 bases and J by 7 bases, 13 bases remained unmatched. CDR3 length equals 16 residues. The CDR3 DNA sequence: TGTGCCAGTAGTACCGCGACAGGGACCTGGGAACAGCCCCAGCATTTT. Translation: CASSTATGTWEQPQHF.

The table lists this clone with a few counts. The V call is TRBV7-3, the J call TRBJ1-6, with 9 bases aligning to TRBD1. CDR3 length: 19 amino acids. With V trimmed by 3 bases and J by 5 bases, 14 bases remained unmatched. Germline V gives CDR1 SGHTA, CDR2 FQGTGA. The CDR3 spells CASSLRPFTGGADNSPLHF. In nucleotides, the CDR3 is TGTGCCAGCAGCTTGCGTCCTTTTACAGGGGGCGCGGATAATTCACCCCTCCACTTT.

V gene TRBV11-2 combines with J gene TRBJ1-2, with 9 nucleotides matching TRBD1. V was pared by 7 bases and J by 0 bases, with 3 bases of the junction left unmatched. CDR3 length equals 14 residues. Germline CDR1 SGHAT, CDR2 FQNNGV. Written as DNA, the CDR3 is TGTGCCAGCACCGGGGACAGGGCTAACTATGGCTACACCTTC. Translating it yields CASTGDRANYGYTF. Complete variable domain (other parts from reference TRBV11-2 and TRBJ1-2): EAGVAQSPRYKIIEKRQSVAFWCNPISGHATLYWYQQILGQGPKLLIQFQNNGVVDDSQLPKDRFSAERLKGVDSTLKIQPAKLEDSAVYLCASTGDRANYGYTFGSGTRLTVV.

The chain is built from TRBV4-2 and TRBJ1-1, with TRBD1 matching 7 bases. With V trimmed by 3 bases and J by 1 base, 14 bases remained unmatched. The CDR3 contains 18 residues. The germline gives CDR1 LGHNA, CDR2 YNFKEQ. In DNA form, the CDR3 reads TGTGCCAGCAGCCACTCAAAGGGGGCAGATCCCGGGAACACTGAAGCTTTCTTT. Protein sequence: CASSHSKGADPGNTEAFF.

The V and J genes are TRBV5-1 and TRBJ2-7; 7 bases match TRBD1. Germline V gene data show CDR1 as SGHRS and CDR2 as YFSETQ. V lost 4 bases to trimming and J lost 3 bases; unmatched junction nucleotides: 10. The CDR3 sequence is 15 residues long. The CDR3 DNA reads TGCGCCAGCAGCCCGGACGGGGCAGGGGGCTACGAGCAGTACTTC. Amino acid sequence: CASSPDGAGGYEQYF.

The chain recombines TRBV21-1 with TRBJ1-2; TRBD1 is the table's D call, not checked against the DNA. TRBV21-1 is described as a pseudogene. The CDR3 is made up of 16 amino acids. The CDR3 DNA is TGTGCCAGCAGCAAAGGGGCCGAGCCTTCTAACTATGGCTACACCTTC. It codes for CASSKGAEPSNYGYTF.